This T cell receptor beta chain was sequenced in a study of blood T cell repertoires in COVID-19. Participants were aged about 18 to 89 years from 24 US areas. This clone showed up just once. The data were produced by immunoSEQ multiplex PCR, yet TCRdb's version contains in-frame clones alone and is incomplete. The sample holds approximately 200,000 clones, around 90% seen once. This receptor was obtained from a man aged 30 to 45 who had recovered from COVID-19. Sequencing was performed on PBMCs or T cells enriched from blood (not recorded which).

CDR3 nucleotide sequence: TGTGCCAGCAGCTGGCGCCGGGACAGGGTTAACCAGCCCCAGCATTTT. Translated: CASSWRRDRVNQPQHF. The J gene is TRBJ1-5, the V gene TRBV5-6; TRBD1 aligns across 9 bases. CDR3 length: 16 amino acids. CDR1 and CDR2 from the germline V gene are SGHDT and YYEEEE. V lost 3 bases and J lost 7; bases outside the gene matches: 11.